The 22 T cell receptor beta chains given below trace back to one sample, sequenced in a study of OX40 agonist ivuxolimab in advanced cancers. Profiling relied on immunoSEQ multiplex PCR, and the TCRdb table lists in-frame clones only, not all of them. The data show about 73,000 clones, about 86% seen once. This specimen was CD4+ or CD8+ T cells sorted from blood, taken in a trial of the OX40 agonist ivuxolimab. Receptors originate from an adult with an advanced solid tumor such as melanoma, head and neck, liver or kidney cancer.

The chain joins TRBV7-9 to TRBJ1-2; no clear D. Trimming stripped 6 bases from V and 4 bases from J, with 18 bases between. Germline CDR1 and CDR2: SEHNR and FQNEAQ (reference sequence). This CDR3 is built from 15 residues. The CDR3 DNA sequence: TGTGCCAGCAGTCGGGCCCTAGAAGGCGGCTATGGCTACACCTTC. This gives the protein CASSRALEGGYGYTF.

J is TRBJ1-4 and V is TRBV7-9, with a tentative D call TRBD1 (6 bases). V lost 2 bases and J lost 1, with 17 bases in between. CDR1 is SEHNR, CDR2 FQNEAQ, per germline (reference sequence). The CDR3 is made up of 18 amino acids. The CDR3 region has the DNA TGTGCCAGCAGCTTATACGACGGGACACACCGAACTAATGAAAAACTGTTTTTT. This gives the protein CASSLYDGTHRTNEKLFF.

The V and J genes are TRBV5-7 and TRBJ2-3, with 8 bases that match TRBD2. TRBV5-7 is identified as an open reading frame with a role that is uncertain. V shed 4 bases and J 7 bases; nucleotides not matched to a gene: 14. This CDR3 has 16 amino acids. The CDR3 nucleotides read TGTGCCAGCAGCCCTGAGACGGGGGGGCGGGGAAATACGCAGTATTTT. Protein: CASSPETGGRGNTQYF.

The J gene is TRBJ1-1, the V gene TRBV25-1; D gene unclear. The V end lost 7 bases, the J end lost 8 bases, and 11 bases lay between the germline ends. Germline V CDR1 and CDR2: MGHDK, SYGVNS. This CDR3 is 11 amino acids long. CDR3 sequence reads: CASTRAAEAFF. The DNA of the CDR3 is TGTGCCAGCACTCGGGCAGCCGAAGCTTTCTTT.

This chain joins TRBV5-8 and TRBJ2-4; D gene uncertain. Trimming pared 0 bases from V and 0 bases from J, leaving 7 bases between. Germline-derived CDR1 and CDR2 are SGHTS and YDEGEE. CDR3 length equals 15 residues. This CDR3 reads CASSLVSLAKNIQYF. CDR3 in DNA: TGTGCCAGCAGCTTGGTGAGCTTAGCCAAAAACATTCAGTACTTC.

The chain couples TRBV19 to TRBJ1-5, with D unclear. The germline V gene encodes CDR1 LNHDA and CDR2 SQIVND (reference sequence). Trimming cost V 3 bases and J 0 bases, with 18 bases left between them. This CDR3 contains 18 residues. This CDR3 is CASSITRTEGYSNQPQHF. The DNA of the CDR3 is TGTGCCAGTAGTATCACTCGGACGGAAGGTTATAGCAATCAGCCCCAGCATTTT. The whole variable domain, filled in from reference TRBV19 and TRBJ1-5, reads DGGITQSPKYLFRKEGQNVTLSCEQNLNHDAMYWYRQDPGQGLRLIYYSQIVNDFQKGDIAEGYSVSREKKESFPLTVTSAQKNPTAFYLCASSITRTEGYSNQPQHFGDGTRLSIL.

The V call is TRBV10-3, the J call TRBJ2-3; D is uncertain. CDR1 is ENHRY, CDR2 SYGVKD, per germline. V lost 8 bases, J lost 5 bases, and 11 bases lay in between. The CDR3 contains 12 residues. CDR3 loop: CAIGPQEDTQYF. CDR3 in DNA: TGTGCCATCGGTCCCCAAGAAGATACGCAGTATTTT.

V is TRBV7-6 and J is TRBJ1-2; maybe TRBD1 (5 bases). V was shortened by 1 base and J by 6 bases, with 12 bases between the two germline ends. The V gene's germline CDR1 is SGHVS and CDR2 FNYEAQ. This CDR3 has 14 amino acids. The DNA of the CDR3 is TGTGCCAGCAGCTTAGTGGGAGGGGAGGATGGCTACACCTTC. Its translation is CASSLVGGEDGYTF.

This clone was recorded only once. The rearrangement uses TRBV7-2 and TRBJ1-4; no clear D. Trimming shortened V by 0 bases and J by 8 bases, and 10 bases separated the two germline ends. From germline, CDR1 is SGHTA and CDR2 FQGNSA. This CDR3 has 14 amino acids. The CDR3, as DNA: TGTGCCAGCAGCTTAGCTGGACCTTGGGAAAAACTGTTTTTT. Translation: CASSLAGPWEKLFF.

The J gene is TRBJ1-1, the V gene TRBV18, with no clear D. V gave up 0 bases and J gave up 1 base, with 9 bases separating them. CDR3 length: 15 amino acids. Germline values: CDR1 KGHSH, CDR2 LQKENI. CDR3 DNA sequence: TGTGCCAGCTCACCACCGACGGGGAAGAACACTGAAGCTTTCTTT. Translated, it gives CASSPPTGKNTEAFF.

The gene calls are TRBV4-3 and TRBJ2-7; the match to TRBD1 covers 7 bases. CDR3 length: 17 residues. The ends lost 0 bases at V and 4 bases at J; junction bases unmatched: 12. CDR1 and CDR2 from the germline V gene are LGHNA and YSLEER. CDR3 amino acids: CASSQDPYPGQSYEQYF. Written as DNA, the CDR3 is TGCGCCAGCAGCCAAGATCCGTACCCGGGACAGTCTTACGAGCAGTACTTC.

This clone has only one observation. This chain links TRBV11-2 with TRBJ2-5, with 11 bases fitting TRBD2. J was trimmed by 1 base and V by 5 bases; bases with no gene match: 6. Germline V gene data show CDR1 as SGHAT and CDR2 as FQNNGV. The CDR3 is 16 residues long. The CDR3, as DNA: TGTGCCAGCAGCGTGGGACTAGCGGACCTCCAAGAGACCCAGTACTTC. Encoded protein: CASSVGLADLQETQYF. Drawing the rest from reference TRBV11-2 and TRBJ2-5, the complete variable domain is EAGVAQSPRYKIIEKRQSVAFWCNPISGHATLYWYQQILGQGPKLLIQFQNNGVVDDSQLPKDRFSAERLKGVDSTLKIQPAKLEDSAVYLCASSVGLADLQETQYFGPGTRLLVL.

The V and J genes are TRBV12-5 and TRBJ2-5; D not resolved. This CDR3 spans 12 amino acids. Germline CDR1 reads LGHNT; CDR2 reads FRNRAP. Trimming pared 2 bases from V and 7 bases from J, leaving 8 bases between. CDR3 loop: CASGLTPRTQYF. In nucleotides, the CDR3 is TGTGCTAGTGGTTTGACCCCTCGGACCCAGTACTTC.

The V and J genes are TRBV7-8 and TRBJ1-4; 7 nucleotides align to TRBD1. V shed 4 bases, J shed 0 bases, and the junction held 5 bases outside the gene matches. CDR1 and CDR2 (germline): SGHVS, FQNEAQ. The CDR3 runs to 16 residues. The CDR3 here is CASSSKGAATNEKLFF. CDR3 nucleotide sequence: TGTGCCAGCAGCTCAAAGGGGGCTGCAACTAATGAAAAACTGTTTTTT.

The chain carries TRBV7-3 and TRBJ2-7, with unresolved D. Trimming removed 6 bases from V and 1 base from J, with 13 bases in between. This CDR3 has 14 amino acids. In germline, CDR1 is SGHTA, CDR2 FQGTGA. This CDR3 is CASSPTSDSYEQYF. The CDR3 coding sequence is TGTGCCAGCAGTCCGACTTCCGATTCCTACGAGCAGTACTTC.

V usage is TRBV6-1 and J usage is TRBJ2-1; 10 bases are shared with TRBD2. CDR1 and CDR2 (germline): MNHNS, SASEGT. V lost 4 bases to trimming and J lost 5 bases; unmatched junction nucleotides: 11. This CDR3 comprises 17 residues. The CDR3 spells CASSGVGQRGGNNEQFF. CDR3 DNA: TGTGCCAGCAGTGGGGTCGGTCAGCGGGGGGGCAACAATGAGCAGTTCTTC.

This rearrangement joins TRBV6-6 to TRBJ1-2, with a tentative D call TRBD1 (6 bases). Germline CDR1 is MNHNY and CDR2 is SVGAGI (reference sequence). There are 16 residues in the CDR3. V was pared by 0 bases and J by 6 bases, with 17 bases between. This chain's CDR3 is CASSYSGAGKGDGYTF. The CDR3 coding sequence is TGTGCCAGCAGTTACTCTGGGGCGGGGAAGGGGGATGGCTACACCTTC.

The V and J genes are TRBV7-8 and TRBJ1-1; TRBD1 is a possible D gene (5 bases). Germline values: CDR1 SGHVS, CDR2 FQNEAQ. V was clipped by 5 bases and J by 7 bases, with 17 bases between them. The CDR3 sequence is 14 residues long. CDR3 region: CASSPTAGRSEAFF. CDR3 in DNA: TGTGCCAGCAGCCCTACCGCGGGGCGTAGTGAAGCTTTCTTT.

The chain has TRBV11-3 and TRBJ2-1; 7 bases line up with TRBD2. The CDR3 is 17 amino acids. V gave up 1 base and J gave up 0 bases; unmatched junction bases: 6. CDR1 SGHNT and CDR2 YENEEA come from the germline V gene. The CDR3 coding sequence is TGTGCCAGCAGCTTAGGGGGCGGGAGATTCTCCTACAATGAGCAGTTCTTC. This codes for CASSLGGGRFSYNEQFF. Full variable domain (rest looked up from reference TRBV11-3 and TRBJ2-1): EAGVVQSPRYKIIEKKQPVAFWCNPISGHNTLYWYLQNLGQGPELLIRYENEEAVDDSQLPKDRFSAERLKGVDSTLKIQPAELGDSAVYLCASSLGGGRFSYNEQFFGPGTRLTVL.

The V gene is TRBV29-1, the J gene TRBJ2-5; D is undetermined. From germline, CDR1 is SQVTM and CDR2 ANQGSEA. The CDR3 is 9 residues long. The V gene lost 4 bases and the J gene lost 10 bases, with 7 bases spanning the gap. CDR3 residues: CSVAHNQYF. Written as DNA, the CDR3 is TGCAGCGTTGCGCATAACCAGTACTTC.

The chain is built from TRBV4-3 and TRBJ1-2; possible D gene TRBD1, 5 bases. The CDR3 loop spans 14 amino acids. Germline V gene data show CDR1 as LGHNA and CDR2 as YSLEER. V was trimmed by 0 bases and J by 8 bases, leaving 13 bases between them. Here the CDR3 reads CASSQDLATGGYTF. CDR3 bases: TGCGCCAGCAGCCAAGATCTAGCTACAGGAGGCTACACCTTC.

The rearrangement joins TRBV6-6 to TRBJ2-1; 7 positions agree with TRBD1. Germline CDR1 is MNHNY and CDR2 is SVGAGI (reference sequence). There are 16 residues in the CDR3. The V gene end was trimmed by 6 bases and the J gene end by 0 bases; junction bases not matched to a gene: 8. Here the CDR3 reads CASSHDREPSYNEQFF. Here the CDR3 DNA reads TGTGCCAGCAGCCACGACAGGGAGCCCTCCTACAATGAGCAGTTCTTC.